This T cell receptor (beta chain) stems from a study of CD8+ T cells in alopecia areata. About the study: Treated patients were dosed with oral tofacitinib, taking 5 to 10 mg twice daily. Study-level points and caveats: Whereas mice showed it more clearly, TCR sharing across patients was murkier, possibly because of HLA. Lesional scalp displayed greater clonality than normal scalp, most notably in alopecia totalis/universalis.

TCR sequencing used cDNA made by reverse transcription of extracted RNA. This table comes from immunoSEQ multiplex PCR, and its TCRdb copy is limited to in-frame clones, with some not included. The sample lists around 250,000 clones; 67% were seen once. As part of sample collection, lesional scalp punch biopsies and peripheral blood were taken from alopecia areata patients. Details on this clone: As yet, its antigen is unknown.

This receptor was obtained from a human donor with alopecia areata. The sequenced sample was CD4+ T cells sorted from blood, obtained at week 0.

The CDR3 DNA reads TGTGCCAGCAGAGAAAATACAGGGTCAGGGAATCAGCCCCAGCATTTT. Encoded protein: CASRENTGSGNQPQHF. The V call is TRBV2, the J call TRBJ1-5; weak D call: TRBD1 (6 bases). CDR3 length: 16 amino acids. V lost 6 bases and J lost 4, with 19 bases in between. Germline V gene data show CDR1 as SNHLY and CDR2 as FYNNEI. Full variable domain (missing parts from reference TRBV2 and TRBJ1-5): EPEVTQTPSHQVTQMGQEVILRCVPISNHLYFYWYRQILGQKVEFLVSFYNNEISEKSEIFDDQFSVERPDGSNFTLKIRSTKLEDSAMYFCASRENTGSGNQPQHFGDGTRLSIL.